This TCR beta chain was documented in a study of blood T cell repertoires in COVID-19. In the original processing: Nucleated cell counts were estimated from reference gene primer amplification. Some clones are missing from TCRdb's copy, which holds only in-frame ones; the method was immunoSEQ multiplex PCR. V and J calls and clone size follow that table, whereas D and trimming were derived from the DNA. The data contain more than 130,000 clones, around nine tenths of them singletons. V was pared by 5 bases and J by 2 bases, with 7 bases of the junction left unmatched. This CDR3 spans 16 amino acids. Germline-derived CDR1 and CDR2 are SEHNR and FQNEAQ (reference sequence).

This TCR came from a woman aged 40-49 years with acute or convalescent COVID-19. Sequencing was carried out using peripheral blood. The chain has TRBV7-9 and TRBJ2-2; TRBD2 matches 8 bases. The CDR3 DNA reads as TGTGCCAGCAGCCCTTTTCTAGCGGGTAACACCGGGGAGCTGTTTTTT. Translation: CASSPFLAGNTGELFF.